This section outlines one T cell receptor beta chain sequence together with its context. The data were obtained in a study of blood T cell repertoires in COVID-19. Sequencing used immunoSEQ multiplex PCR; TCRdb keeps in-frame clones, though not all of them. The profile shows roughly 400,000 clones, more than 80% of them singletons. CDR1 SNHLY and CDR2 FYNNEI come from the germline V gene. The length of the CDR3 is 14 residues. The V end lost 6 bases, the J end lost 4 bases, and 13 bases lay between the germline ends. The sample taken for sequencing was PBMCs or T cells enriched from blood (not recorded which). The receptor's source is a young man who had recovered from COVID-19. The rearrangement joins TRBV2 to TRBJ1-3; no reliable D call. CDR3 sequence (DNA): TGTGCCAGCAGACCCCGAGCCCAAGGAAACACCATATATTTT. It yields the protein CASRPRAQGNTIYF.